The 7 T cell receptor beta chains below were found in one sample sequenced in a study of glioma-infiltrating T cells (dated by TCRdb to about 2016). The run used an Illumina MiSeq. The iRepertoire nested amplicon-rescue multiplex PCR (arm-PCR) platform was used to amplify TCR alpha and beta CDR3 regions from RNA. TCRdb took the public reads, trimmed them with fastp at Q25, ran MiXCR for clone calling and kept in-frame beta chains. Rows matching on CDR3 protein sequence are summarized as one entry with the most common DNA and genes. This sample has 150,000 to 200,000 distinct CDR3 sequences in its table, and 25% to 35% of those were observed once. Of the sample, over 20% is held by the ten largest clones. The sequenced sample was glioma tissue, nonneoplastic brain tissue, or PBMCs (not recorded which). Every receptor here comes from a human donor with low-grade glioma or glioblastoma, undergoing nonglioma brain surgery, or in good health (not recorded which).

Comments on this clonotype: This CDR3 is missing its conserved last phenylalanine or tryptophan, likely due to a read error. Written as DNA, the CDR3 is TGCAGTGCATTTCGGGGGAATCGGCCCCAGCATTCT. It codes for CSAFRGNRPQHS. This chain connects TRBV20-1 to TRBJ1-5, with D perhaps matching TRBD1 (5 bases). Germline loops: CDR1 DFQATT, CDR2 SNEGSKA (reference sequence). The CDR3 totals 12 residues.

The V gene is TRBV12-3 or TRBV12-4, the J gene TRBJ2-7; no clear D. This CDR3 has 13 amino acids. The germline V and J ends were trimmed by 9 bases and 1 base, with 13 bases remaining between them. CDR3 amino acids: CASPTVVSYEQYF. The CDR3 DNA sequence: TGTGCCAGTCCCACGGTTGTATCCTACGAGCAGTACTTC.

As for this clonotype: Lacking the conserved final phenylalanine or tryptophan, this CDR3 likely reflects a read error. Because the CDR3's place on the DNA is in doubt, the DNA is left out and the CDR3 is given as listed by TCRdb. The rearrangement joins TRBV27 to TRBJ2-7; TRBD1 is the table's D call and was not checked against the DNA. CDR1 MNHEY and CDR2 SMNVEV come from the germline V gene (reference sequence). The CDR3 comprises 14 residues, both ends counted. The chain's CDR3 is CASSLVQSGTGRYL.

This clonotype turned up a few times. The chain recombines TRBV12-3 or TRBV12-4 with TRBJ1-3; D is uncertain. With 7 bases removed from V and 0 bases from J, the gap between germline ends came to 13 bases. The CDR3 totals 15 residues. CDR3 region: CASTFRRFSGNTIYF. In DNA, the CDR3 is TGTGCCAGCACCTTTCGACGGTTCTCTGGAAACACCATATATTTT.

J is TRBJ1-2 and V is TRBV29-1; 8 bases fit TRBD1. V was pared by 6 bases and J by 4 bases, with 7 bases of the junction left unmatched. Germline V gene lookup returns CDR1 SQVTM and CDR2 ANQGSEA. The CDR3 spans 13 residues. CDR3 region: CSVGQGESYGYTF. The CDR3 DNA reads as TGCAGCGTCGGACAGGGCGAGAGCTATGGCTACACCTTC.

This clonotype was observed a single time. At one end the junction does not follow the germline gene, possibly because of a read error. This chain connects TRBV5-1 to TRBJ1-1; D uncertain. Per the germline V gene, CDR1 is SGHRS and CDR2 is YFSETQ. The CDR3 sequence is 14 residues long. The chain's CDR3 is CASSAKSMNTETFF. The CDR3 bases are TGCGCCAGCAGCGCCAAGTCTATGAACACTGAAACTTTCTTT.

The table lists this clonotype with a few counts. For the CDR3, the DNA is TGTGCCAGCAGCGTAGGGTTCGATACGCAGTATTTT. It specifies CASSVGFDTQYF. This sequence joins TRBV9 and TRBJ2-3; D is unclear. This CDR3 spans 12 amino acids. Germline CDR1 is SGDLS and CDR2 is YYNGEE. V gave up 0 bases and J gave up 6 bases, with 5 bases separating them.